These 17 T cell receptor beta chains share one sample of origin, sequenced in a study of ipilimumab plus nivolumab after autologous stem cell transplantation. Generated by immunoSEQ multiplex PCR, the TCRdb table keeps only in-frame clones and is missing some. The repertoire has 12,000 or so clones, 60% to 80% of them found once; the top ten carry about 28%. Specimen: PBMCs, collected in a trial of ipilimumab plus nivolumab as post-transplant consolidation. These receptors came from a male donor with diffuse large B-cell lymphoma.

The chain recombines TRBV5-1 with TRBJ2-2; 10 bases match TRBD2. Per germline, CDR1 SGHRS and CDR2 YFSETQ. The CDR3 is 16 residues long. Losses at the gene ends were 1 base for V and 4 bases for J; bases not matched to a gene: 4. The CDR3 here is CASSLKGLATTGELFF. In nucleotides, the CDR3 is TGCGCCAGCAGCTTGAAGGGACTAGCGACCACCGGGGAGCTGTTTTTT.

This chain uses TRBV12-5 with TRBJ1-4; tentatively, D is TRBD1 (5 bases). CDR1 is LGHNT and CDR2 is FRNRAP in the germline V gene. Deletions cut 1 base from V and 7 bases from J, with 16 bases between. The CDR3 is 16 residues long. The CDR3 DNA reads TGTGCTAGTGGTTTGGGCGGGGGGGTGTTAGGTGAAAAACTGTTTTTT. Protein product: CASGLGGGVLGEKLFF. The full variable domain, with the rest looked up from reference TRBV12-5 and TRBJ1-4, is DARVTQTPRHKVTEMGQEVTMRCQPILGHNTVFWYRQTMMQGLELLAYFRNRAPLDDSGMPKDRFSAEMPDATLATLKIQPSEPRDSAVYFCASGLGGGVLGEKLFFGSGTQLSVL.

The chain employs TRBV4-1 and TRBJ2-7; D is perhaps TRBD1 (6 bases). Germline V gene data show CDR1 as MGHRA and CDR2 as YSYEKL. The CDR3 extends over 13 amino acids. Trimming cost V 4 bases and J 6 bases, with 13 bases left between them. CDR3 nucleotide sequence: TGCGCCAGCAGCCTTGAACAGGGTAGCGAGCAGTACTTC. It codes for CASSLEQGSEQYF.

The table lists this clone with a count of one. The chain carries TRBV2 and TRBJ1-4; 7 positions match TRBD1. The V gene's germline CDR1 is SNHLY and CDR2 FYNNEI. The V gene end was trimmed by 6 bases and the J gene end by 4 bases; junction bases not matched to a gene: 8. This CDR3 comprises 15 residues. CDR3 nucleotides: TGTGCCAGCAGGGAACGACAGGGAATTAATGAAAAACTGTTTTTT. Amino acid sequence: CASRERQGINEKLFF.

The chain uses TRBV18 and TRBJ2-7; D assignment may be TRBD1 or TRBD2 (6 bases each). Germline V lookup: CDR1 KGHSH, CDR2 LQKENI. Trimming took 6 bases from V and 5 from J, leaving 8 bases between them. This CDR3 has 11 amino acids. In DNA, the CDR3 is TGTGCCAGCTCGGGGGGCCACGAGCAGTACTTC. Translating gives CASSGGHEQYF. The full variable domain, completed using reference TRBV18 and TRBJ2-7, is NAGVMQNPRHLVRRRGQEARLRCSPMKGHSHVYWYRQLPEEGLKFMVYLQKENIIDESGMPKERFSAEFPKEGPSILRIQQVVRGDSAAYFCASSGGHEQYFGPGTRLTVT.

The CDR3 coding sequence is TGTGCCAGCAGCGTGGGACTAGCGGGAAAGGGAACCTACGAGCAGTACTTC. Amino acid sequence: CASSVGLAGKGTYEQYF. V usage is TRBV9 and J usage is TRBJ2-7, with 13 positions matching TRBD2. The V gene end was trimmed by 2 bases and the J gene end by 2 bases; junction bases not matched to a gene: 7. This CDR3 comprises 17 residues. Germline values: CDR1 SGDLS, CDR2 YYNGEE.

This clone was seen once. The chain combines TRBV27 with TRBJ2-7; no definite D call. CDR3 size: 14 residues. Germline V gene data show CDR1 as MNHEY and CDR2 as SMNVEV (reference sequence). V shed 7 bases and J shed 1 base, with 14 bases lying between them. CDR3 loop: CASKLTATSYEQYF. The CDR3 DNA follows: TGTGCCAGCAAATTAACAGCGACTTCCTACGAGCAGTACTTC.

This clone was seen a few times. V gene TRBV15 combines with J gene TRBJ1-2; TRBD1 is a possible D gene (6 bases). Germline V gene lookup returns CDR1 LNHNV and CDR2 YYDKDF (reference sequence). The CDR3 is 14 amino acids. The V end was cut by 0 bases, the J end by 3 bases, with 8 bases between. CDR3 in DNA: TGTGCCACCAGCAGAGAAGCAGGGGACTATGGCTACACCTTC. The encoded protein is CATSREAGDYGYTF.

This chain links TRBV29-1 with TRBJ2-1; the match to TRBD2 covers 14 bases. The length of the CDR3 is 17 residues. V was clipped by 6 bases and J by 6 bases; unmatched bases: 13. Germline values: CDR1 SQVTM, CDR2 ANQGSEA. CDR3 sequence reads: CSVASGTSGSYSNEQFF. CDR3 sequence (DNA): TGCAGCGTGGCTTCGGGGACTAGCGGGAGCTATTCCAATGAGCAGTTCTTC.

This clone has a single count. In DNA form, the CDR3 reads TGTGCCAGCGGGGGGAGAAGTGGGGCCAACGTCCTGACTTTC. This gives the protein CASGGRSGANVLTF. V is TRBV9 and J is TRBJ2-6; D perhaps matches TRBD2 (6 bases). The V gene lost 7 bases and the J gene lost 3 bases, with 11 bases spanning the gap. Germline-derived CDR1 and CDR2 are SGDLS and YYNGEE. The CDR3 has 14 residues.

The rearrangement uses TRBV30 and TRBJ1-2; 8 bases line up with TRBD1. Looked up from germline, CDR1 is GTSNPN and CDR2 is SVGIG (reference sequence). The CDR3 loop spans 12 amino acids. V shed 4 bases and J 12 bases; nucleotides not matched to a gene: 10. CDR3 in amino acids: CAWKQQGAYNTF. DNA of the CDR3: TGTGCCTGGAAACAGCAGGGGGCTTATAACACCTTC.

The gene calls are TRBV4-1 and TRBJ2-1; D ambiguous. V was clipped by 4 bases and J by 6 bases, with 4 bases between them. Germline CDR1 reads MGHRA; CDR2 reads YSYEKL. This CDR3 is built from 11 residues. The CDR3: CASSRGNEQFF. Written as DNA, the CDR3 is TGCGCCAGCAGCCGCGGCAATGAGCAGTTCTTC.

This chain uses TRBV18 with TRBJ1-1; 10 positions match TRBD1. V dropped 3 bases and J dropped 3; count of bases not matched to a gene: 1. The CDR3 extends over 14 amino acids. The germline CDR1 and CDR2 sequences are KGHSH and LQKENI. DNA of the CDR3: TGTGCCAGCTCACCCGGGACAGGGGACACTGAAGCTTTCTTT. Its translation is CASSPGTGDTEAFF. The entire variable domain, with the rest obtained from reference TRBV18 and TRBJ1-1, is as follows: NAGVMQNPRHLVRRRGQEARLRCSPMKGHSHVYWYRQLPEEGLKFMVYLQKENIIDESGMPKERFSAEFPKEGPSILRIQQVVRGDSAAYFCASSPGTGDTEAFFGQGTRLTVV.

The gene calls are TRBV19 and TRBJ1-2, with TRBD1 as a possible D gene (6 bases). Trimming left V 8 bases short and J 4 bases short, with 14 bases between. Germline V gene sequence: CDR1 LNHDA, CDR2 SQIVND (reference sequence). This CDR3 contains 13 residues. CDR3 DNA: TGTGCCAGTTCAGACAGGTCCTTCTATGGCTACACCTTC. It encodes CASSDRSFYGYTF.

The chain couples TRBV7-9 to TRBJ2-7, with TRBD2 matching 12 bases. Germline CDR1 and CDR2: SEHNR and FQNEAQ (reference sequence). Trimming removed 3 bases from V and 3 bases from J; junction bases left unmatched: 3. This CDR3 region has 15 residues. The CDR3 DNA sequence: TGTGCCAGCAGCTTCGGACTAGCGGGACTCTACGAGCAGTACTTC. This translates into CASSFGLAGLYEQYF.

J is TRBJ1-2 and V is TRBV18; D is undetermined. Germline values: CDR1 KGHSH, CDR2 LQKENI. V was pared by 1 base and J by 8 bases, with 11 bases between. The CDR3 extends over 13 amino acids. CDR3 DNA: TGTGCCAGCTCACCACGGAGGGCCGGGGGCTACACCTTC. Translation gives CASSPRRAGGYTF.

The chain employs TRBV6-5 and TRBJ2-5; D gene uncertain. V was pared by 2 bases and J by 1 base, with 11 bases between. The CDR3 has 15 amino acids. Germline V lookup: CDR1 MNHEY, CDR2 SVGAGI. The CDR3 coding sequence is TGTGCCAGCAGTTACGCGTCGACACTCCAAGAGACCCAGTACTTC. Translation: CASSYASTLQETQYF.